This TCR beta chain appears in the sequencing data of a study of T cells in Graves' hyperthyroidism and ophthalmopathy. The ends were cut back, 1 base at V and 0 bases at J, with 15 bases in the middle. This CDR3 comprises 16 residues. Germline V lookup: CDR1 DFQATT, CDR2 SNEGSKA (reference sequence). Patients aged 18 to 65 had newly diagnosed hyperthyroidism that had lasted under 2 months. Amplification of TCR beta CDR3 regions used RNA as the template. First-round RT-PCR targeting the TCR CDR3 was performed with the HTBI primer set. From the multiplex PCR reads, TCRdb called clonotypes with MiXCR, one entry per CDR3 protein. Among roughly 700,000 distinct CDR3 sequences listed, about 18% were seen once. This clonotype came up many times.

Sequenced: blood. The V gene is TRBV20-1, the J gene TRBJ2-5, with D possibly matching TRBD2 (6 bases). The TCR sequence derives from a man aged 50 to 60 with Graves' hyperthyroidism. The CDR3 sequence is CSARVILASDQETQYF. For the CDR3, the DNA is TGCAGTGCTAGAGTAATTTTGGCTAGCGACCAAGAGACCCAGTACTTC.